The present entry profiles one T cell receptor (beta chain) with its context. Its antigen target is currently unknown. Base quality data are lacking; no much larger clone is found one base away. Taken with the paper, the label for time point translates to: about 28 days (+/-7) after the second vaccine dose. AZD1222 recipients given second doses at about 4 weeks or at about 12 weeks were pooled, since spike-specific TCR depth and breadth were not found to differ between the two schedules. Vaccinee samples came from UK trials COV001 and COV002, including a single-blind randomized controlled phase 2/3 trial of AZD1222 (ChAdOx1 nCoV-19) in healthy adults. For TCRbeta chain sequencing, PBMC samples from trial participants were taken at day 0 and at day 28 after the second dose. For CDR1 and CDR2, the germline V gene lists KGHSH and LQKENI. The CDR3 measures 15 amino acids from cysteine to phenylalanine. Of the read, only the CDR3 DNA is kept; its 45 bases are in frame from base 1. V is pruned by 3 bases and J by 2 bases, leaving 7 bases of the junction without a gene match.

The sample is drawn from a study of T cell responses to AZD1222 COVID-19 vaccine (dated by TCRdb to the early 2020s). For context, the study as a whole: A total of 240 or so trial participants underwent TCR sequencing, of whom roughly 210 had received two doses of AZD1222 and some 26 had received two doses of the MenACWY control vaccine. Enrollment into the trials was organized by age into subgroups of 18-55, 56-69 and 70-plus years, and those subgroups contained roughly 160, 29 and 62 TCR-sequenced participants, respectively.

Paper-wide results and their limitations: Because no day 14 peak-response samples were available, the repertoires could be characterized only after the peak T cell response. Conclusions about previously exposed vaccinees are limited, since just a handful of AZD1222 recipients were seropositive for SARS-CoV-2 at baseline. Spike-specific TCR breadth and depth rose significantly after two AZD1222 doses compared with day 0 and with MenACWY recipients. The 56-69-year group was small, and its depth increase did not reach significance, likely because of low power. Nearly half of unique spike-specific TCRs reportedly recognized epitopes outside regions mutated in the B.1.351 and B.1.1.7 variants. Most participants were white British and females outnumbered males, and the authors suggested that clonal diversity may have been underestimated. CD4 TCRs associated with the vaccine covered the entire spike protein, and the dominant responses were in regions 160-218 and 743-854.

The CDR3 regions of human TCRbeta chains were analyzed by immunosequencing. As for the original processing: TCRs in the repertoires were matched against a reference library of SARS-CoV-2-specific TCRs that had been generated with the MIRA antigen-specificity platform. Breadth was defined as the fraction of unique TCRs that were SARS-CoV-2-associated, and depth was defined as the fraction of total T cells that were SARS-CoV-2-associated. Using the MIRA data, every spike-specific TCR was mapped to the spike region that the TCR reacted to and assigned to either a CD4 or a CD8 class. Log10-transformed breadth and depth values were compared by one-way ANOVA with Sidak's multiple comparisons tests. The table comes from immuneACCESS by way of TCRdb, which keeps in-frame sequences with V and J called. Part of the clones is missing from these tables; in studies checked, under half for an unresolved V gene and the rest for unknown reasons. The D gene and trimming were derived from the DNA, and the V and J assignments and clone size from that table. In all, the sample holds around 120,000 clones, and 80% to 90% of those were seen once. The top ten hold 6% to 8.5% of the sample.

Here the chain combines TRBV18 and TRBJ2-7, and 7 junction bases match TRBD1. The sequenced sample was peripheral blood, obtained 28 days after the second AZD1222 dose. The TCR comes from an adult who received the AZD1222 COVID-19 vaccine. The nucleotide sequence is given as TGTGCCAGCTCACCCAACCAGGGGGTAACCTACGAGCAGTACTTC. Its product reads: CASSPNQGVTYEQYF. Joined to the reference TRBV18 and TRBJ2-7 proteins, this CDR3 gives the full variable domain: NAGVMQNPRHLVRRRGQEARLRCSPMKGHSHVYWYRQLPEEGLKFMVYLQKENIIDESGMPKERFSAEFPKEGPSILRIQQVVRGDSAAYFCASSPNQGVTYEQYFGPGTRLTVT.